The clone carrying this T cell receptor (beta chain) ranks as medium-sized. Its matching antigen is unknown. As to time point: week 5, during vaccination. The study gave 300 ug of mutant IDH1 20-mer peptide per vaccine dose, with topical imiquimod. Tumors from donors were new WHO grade 3 or 4 IDH1-mutant astrocytomas with ATRX loss. Clones were read by immunoSEQ multiplex PCR, and TCRdb kept only the in-frame ones, dropping some. The profile shows around 34,000 clones, 45% to 70% of them singletons. This sample is part of a study of a mutant IDH1 vaccine in newly diagnosed glioma. Germline V gene data show CDR1 as SQVTM and CDR2 as ANQGSEA. The CDR3 loop spans 14 amino acids. V shed 3 bases and J 0 bases; nucleotides not matched to a gene: 3.

Sequencing was performed on PBMCs, taken from a glioma patient whose treatment included an IDH1 peptide vaccine. This chain connects TRBV29-1 to TRBJ2-7; 9 bases line up with TRBD1. This clonotype was sampled from a woman under 30 with glioma. The CDR3 spells CSVDATGGSYEQYF. The CDR3 DNA reads as TGCAGCGTTGATGCGACAGGGGGCTCCTACGAGCAGTACTTC.